These 21 T cell receptor beta chains were all obtained from the same sample, sequenced in a study of blood T cell repertoires in COVID-19. The table came from immunoSEQ multiplex PCR; TCRdb's copy has only in-frame clones and leaves some out. The profile shows fewer than 130,000 clones, approximately 79% of them singletons. Sequences were obtained from peripheral blood. The receptors come from a man in his 70s with active or convalescent COVID-19.

The chain couples TRBV2 to TRBJ1-1; tentative D call: TRBD1 (6 bases). Per the germline V gene, CDR1 is SNHLY and CDR2 is FYNNEI. V was pared by 5 bases and J by 7 bases, with 14 bases between. The CDR3 sequence is 13 residues long. CDR3 in amino acids: CASSPQGAYEAFF. For the CDR3, the DNA is TGTGCCAGCAGTCCACAGGGTGCCTATGAAGCTTTCTTT.

This chain joins TRBV7-3 and TRBJ1-3; D unresolved. V lost 2 bases, J lost 0 bases, and 8 bases lay in between. The CDR3 runs 15 residues. Germline V gene data show CDR1 as SGHTA and CDR2 as FQGTGA. The chain's CDR3 is CASSLDGSSGNTIYF. CDR3 sequence (DNA): TGTGCCAGCAGCTTAGACGGGAGCTCTGGAAACACCATATATTTT.

This chain connects TRBV4-2 to TRBJ2-1, with D tentatively TRBD2 (6 bases). V shed 6 bases and J shed 4 bases, with 10 bases lying between them. Germline values: CDR1 LGHNA, CDR2 YNFKEQ. This CDR3 comprises 13 residues. CDR3 residues: CASSTSRYNEQFF. DNA of the CDR3: TGTGCCAGCAGTACTAGCAGGTACAATGAGCAGTTCTTC.

A note on this clone: The CDR3 does not end in the conserved phenylalanine or tryptophan, so this is likely a read error. This chain connects TRBV11-2 to TRBJ1-2, with TRBD1 as a possible D gene (6 bases). Trimming removed 5 bases at V and 5 bases at J, with 18 bases between. Per germline, CDR1 SGHAT and CDR2 FQNNGV. The CDR3 has 15 residues. The CDR3 DNA reads as TGTGCCAGCAGCCTGACAGGTACTCCGGGGTATGGCTACACCCTC. It specifies CASSLTGTPGYGYTL.

This clone was counted once. The V gene is TRBV6-5, the J gene TRBJ2-7, with TRBD2 matching over 13 bases. Per germline, CDR1 MNHEY and CDR2 SVGAGI. V lost 2 bases to trimming and J lost 6 bases; unmatched junction nucleotides: 4. CDR3 size: 15 residues. CDR3 sequence (DNA): TGTGCCAGCAGTTACAGGACTAGCGGGAGTGGCGAGCAGTACTTC. Translation gives CASSYRTSGSGEQYF.

The V gene is TRBV30, the J gene TRBJ1-5, with no clear D. The CDR3 consists of 13 residues. Trimming pared 2 bases from V and 3 bases from J, leaving 8 bases between. Germline V lookup: CDR1 GTSNPN, CDR2 SVGIG (reference sequence). The CDR3 region has the DNA TGTGCCTGGAGTTCGGTATACAATCAGCCCCAGCATTTT. The encoded protein is CAWSSVYNQPQHF.

The chain combines TRBV11-2 with TRBJ2-2; 8 bases agree with TRBD2. This CDR3 has 15 residues. The germline gives CDR1 SGHAT, CDR2 FQNNGV. Trimming took 5 bases from V and 6 from J; bases not matched to a gene: 8. DNA for the CDR3: TGTGCCAGCAGCCTAATTCAAGCGGGAGCCGGGGAGCTGTTTTTT. This encodes CASSLIQAGAGELFF. Combining the CDR3 with reference TRBV11-2 and TRBJ2-2 gives the whole variable domain EAGVAQSPRYKIIEKRQSVAFWCNPISGHATLYWYQQILGQGPKLLIQFQNNGVVDDSQLPKDRFSAERLKGVDSTLKIQPAKLEDSAVYLCASSLIQAGAGELFFGEGSRLTVL.

V and J are TRBV12-3 or TRBV12-4 and TRBJ1-2; D perhaps matches TRBD1 (5 bases). Trimming pared 5 bases from V and 8 bases from J, leaving 12 bases between. The CDR3 has 12 residues. The CDR3 sequence is CASSTSGLGYTF. For the CDR3, the DNA is TGTGCCAGCAGTACCTCAGGGCTCGGCTACACCTTC.

V usage is TRBV3-1 (or the pseudogene TRBV3-2) and J usage is TRBJ1-5, with no clear D. Germline values: CDR1 LGHDT, CDR2 YNNKEL (reference sequence). The V and J ends lost 8 bases and 0 bases respectively, with 8 bases between them. The CDR3 has 13 residues. The chain's CDR3 is CASGEYSNQPQHF. The CDR3 DNA sequence: TGTGCCAGCGGAGAGTATAGCAATCAGCCCCAGCATTTT.

This chain joins TRBV5-1 and TRBJ1-2; D is unclear. The CDR3 is 14 amino acids. From germline, CDR1 is SGHRS and CDR2 YFSETQ. V shed 3 bases and J shed 8 bases, with 17 bases lying between them. The CDR3 loop reads CASSSSGDERGYTF. The CDR3 nucleotides are TGCGCCAGCAGCTCTTCAGGAGACGAGCGGGGCTACACCTTC.

Only a few counts were recorded for this clone. The chain has TRBV24-1 and TRBJ2-1; TRBD1 might be the D (5 bases). V was pared by 4 bases and J by 2 bases, with 8 bases between. CDR1 KGHDR and CDR2 SFDVKD come from the germline V gene. The CDR3 spans 14 residues. The chain's CDR3 is CATSETGAYNEQFF. CDR3 sequence (DNA): TGTGCCACCAGTGAAACAGGAGCCTACAATGAGCAGTTCTTC.

The chain carries TRBV15 and TRBJ2-6; 10 bases are shared with TRBD1. This CDR3 has 18 residues. With 4 bases clipped from V and 0 bases from J, the junction kept 6 bases outside the gene matches. Per germline, CDR1 LNHNV and CDR2 YYDKDF (reference sequence). The CDR3 loop is CATSTRTGGRSGANVLTF. The CDR3 DNA sequence: TGTGCCACCAGCACTCGGACAGGGGGTCGCTCTGGGGCCAACGTCCTGACTTTC.

This chain uses TRBV4-1 with TRBJ2-5, with 9 bases that match TRBD2. Looked up from germline, CDR1 is MGHRA and CDR2 is YSYEKL. This CDR3 contains 16 residues. V shed 3 bases and J 3 bases; nucleotides not matched to a gene: 8. CDR3 nucleotide sequence: TGCGCCAGCAGCCATAGGGGAATAGCGGGAGAAGAGACCCAGTACTTC. Translated: CASSHRGIAGEETQYF.

The rearrangement links TRBV6-5 to TRBJ2-5; TRBD2 matches at 8 bases. Germline V gives CDR1 MNHEY, CDR2 SVGAGI. The length of the CDR3 is 13 residues. With 6 bases clipped from V and 4 bases from J, the junction kept 4 bases outside the gene matches. CDR3 amino acids: CASSKRERETQYF. The CDR3 DNA reads TGTGCCAGCAGCAAGCGGGAGCGAGAGACCCAGTACTTC.

This clone occurred a few times. This chain joins TRBV19 and TRBJ1-5; possibly TRBD1 for D (5 bases). Trimming took off 9 bases at V and 0 bases at J, with 15 bases between the two ends. CDR1 is LNHDA, CDR2 SQIVND, per germline (reference sequence). The CDR3 runs to 15 residues. CDR3 protein: CASTGTGYSNQPQHF. The CDR3 DNA reads TGTGCCAGCACCGGGACTGGGTATAGCAATCAGCCCCAGCATTTT.

The chain couples TRBV24-1 to TRBJ1-2; D might be TRBD1 (5 bases). Per the germline V gene, CDR1 is KGHDR and CDR2 is SFDVKD. The CDR3 loop spans 15 amino acids. The V end lost 3 bases, the J end lost 2 bases, and 12 bases lay between the germline ends. Written as DNA, the CDR3 is TGTGCCACCAGTGATGGGGGGATTTCGAACTATGGCTACACCTTC. Translated, it gives CATSDGGISNYGYTF.

This chain connects TRBV12-3 or TRBV12-4 to TRBJ2-3, with 8 bases identical to TRBD1. This CDR3 is built from 13 residues. Trimming took 3 bases from V and 6 from J; bases not matched to a gene: 2. The CDR3 bases are TGTGCCAGCAGTTTCGACAGGGGTGATACGCAGTATTTT. It codes for CASSFDRGDTQYF.

The chain combines TRBV19 with TRBJ1-2; TRBD1 is a possible D gene (5 bases). Trimming took off 5 bases at V and 1 base at J, with 8 bases between the two ends. Germline V gene sequence: CDR1 LNHDA, CDR2 SQIVND (reference sequence). The CDR3 is 13 residues long. For the CDR3, the DNA is TGTGCCAGTAGTGCTCAGGGTAACTATGGCTACACCTTC. Residues: CASSAQGNYGYTF.

Concerning this clone: At one of its ends the junction is not consistent with the germline gene, which may arise from a read error. The V call is TRBV7-7, the J call TRBJ2-5; 10 nucleotides align to TRBD1. CDR1 and CDR2 (germline): SSHAT, FNYEAQ (reference sequence). The CDR3 spans 15 residues. Written as DNA, the CDR3 is TGTGCTAGCAGCTCCCGGACAGGGGGGAAAGAGACCCAGTACTTC. It encodes CASSSRTGGKETQYF.

This sequence joins TRBV5-5 and TRBJ1-1, with a weak D call TRBD1 (6 bases). Germline lookup yields CDR1 SGHKS and CDR2 YYEKEE (reference sequence). Trimming shortened V by 0 bases and J by 0 bases, and 9 bases separated the two germline ends. This CDR3 has 15 residues. The CDR3 DNA follows: TGTGCCAGCAGCTTGGAGACAGGCATGAACACTGAAGCTTTCTTT. Protein: CASSLETGMNTEAFF.

This CDR3 reads CASSEASTSYEQYF. DNA for the CDR3: TGCGCCAGCAGTGAGGCAAGTACGAGCTACGAGCAGTACTTC. This chain uses TRBV10-1 with TRBJ2-7; the D is unclear. V lost 2 bases and J 3 bases, leaving 11 bases between the germline ends. CDR3 length: 14 amino acids. Germline V gene data show CDR1 as WNHNN and CDR2 as SYGVQD (reference sequence).